The next 32 T cell receptor beta chains were all read from a single sample in a study of cytomegalovirus exposure and HLA in healthy donors. Primers for the PCR totalled 60 Vbeta and 13 Jbeta. This table comes from immunoSEQ multiplex PCR, and its TCRdb copy is limited to in-frame clones, with some not included. This repertoire shows about 200,000 clones, more than 75% found once; its top ten account for 6.5%. Sequencing was carried out using PBMCs. All receptors derive from a woman between 50 and 59 years old in good health and CMV-seropositive.

The rearrangement joins TRBV5-1 to TRBJ2-7, with a possible D match to TRBD2 (6 bases). The germline CDR1 and CDR2 sequences are SGHRS and YFSETQ. CDR3 size: 15 residues. The V and J ends lost 0 bases and 0 bases respectively, with 10 bases between them. CDR3 sequence: CASSLGEVSSYEQYF. As DNA, the CDR3 is TGCGCCAGCAGCTTGGGGGAGGTCAGCTCCTACGAGCAGTACTTC.

V gene TRBV19 combines with J gene TRBJ1-2; a possible D gene is TRBD1 (6 bases). From germline, CDR1 is LNHDA and CDR2 SQIVND (reference sequence). The length of the CDR3 is 16 residues. Trimming cost V 4 bases and J 0 bases, with 15 bases left between them. The CDR3 protein is CASSRARGATNYGYTF. The CDR3 DNA is TGTGCCAGTAGTAGGGCCAGGGGCGCCACTAACTATGGCTACACCTTC.

The chain's CDR3 is CASSRRDTPDTQYF. DNA for the CDR3: TGTGCCAGCAGCCGGAGGGATACGCCAGATACGCAGTATTTT. The rearrangement uses TRBV5-4 and TRBJ2-3; D possibly corresponds to TRBD2 (6 bases). V was shortened by 4 bases and J by 4 bases, with 13 bases between the two germline ends. There are 14 residues in the CDR3. Looked up from germline, CDR1 is SGHNT and CDR2 is YYREEE (reference sequence).

The V gene is TRBV7-9, the J gene TRBJ2-3, with 9 bases matching TRBD2. The germline gives CDR1 SEHNR, CDR2 FQNEAQ (reference sequence). With V trimmed by 5 bases and J by 3 bases, 15 bases remained unmatched. The length of the CDR3 is 18 residues. CDR3 amino acids: CASSAPGLAGGATDTQYF. Written as DNA, the CDR3 is TGTGCCAGCAGCGCACCGGGACTAGCAGGAGGGGCTACAGATACGCAGTATTTT.

This clone was seen a handful of times. The chain recombines TRBV5-1 with TRBJ2-5, with D possibly matching TRBD1 (6 bases). The V end lost 4 bases, the J end lost 4 bases, and 17 bases lay between the germline ends. The CDR3 sequence is 15 residues long. Looked up from germline, CDR1 is SGHRS and CDR2 is YFSETQ. The CDR3: CASSKPQGPRETQYF. In DNA form, the CDR3 reads TGCGCCAGCAGCAAACCTCAGGGGCCAAGAGAGACCCAGTACTTC. Supplemented by reference TRBV5-1 and TRBJ2-5, the full variable domain reads KAGVTQTPRYLIKTRGQQVTLSCSPISGHRSVSWYQQTPGQGLQFLFEYFSETQRNKGNFPGRFSGRQFSNSRSEMNVSTLELGDSALYLCASSKPQGPRETQYFGPGTRLLVL.

The chain recombines TRBV4-3 with TRBJ1-2; TRBD1 agrees at 7 bases. With V trimmed by 4 bases and J by 1 base, 3 bases remained unmatched. CDR3 length: 14 amino acids. Germline CDR1 LGHNA, CDR2 YSLEER. The DNA for the CDR3 is TGCGCCAGCAGCCCTGGACAGGATAACTATGGCTACACCTTC. It yields the protein CASSPGQDNYGYTF.

The rearrangement uses TRBV9 and TRBJ1-5, with D uncertain. V dropped 2 bases and J dropped 2 bases, with 11 bases sitting between them. CDR1 SGDLS and CDR2 YYNGEE come from the germline V gene. CDR3 length equals 15 residues. The CDR3: CASSVGGLGNQPQHF. The CDR3 DNA is TGTGCCAGCAGCGTTGGCGGGTTGGGCAATCAGCCCCAGCATTTT.

The CDR3 here is CAIRTPGTDTQYF. DNA of the CDR3: TGTGCCATCAGAACACCCGGCACAGATACGCAGTATTTT. The genes are TRBV10-3 and TRBJ2-3; no reliable D call. V was shortened by 6 bases and J by 1 base, with 8 bases between the two germline ends. There are 13 residues in the CDR3. The germline V gene has CDR1 ENHRY and CDR2 SYGVKD.

The genes are TRBV18 and TRBJ2-2; 7 positions match TRBD2. The germline V gene has CDR1 KGHSH and CDR2 LQKENI. The CDR3 totals 15 residues. V shed 2 bases and J 4 bases; nucleotides not matched to a gene: 4. The chain's CDR3 is CASSPSSGGTGELFF. The CDR3 bases are TGTGCCAGCTCACCATCTAGCGGAGGCACCGGGGAGCTGTTTTTT. The full variable domain, in which reference TRBV18 and TRBJ2-2 provide the parts outside the CDR3, is NAGVMQNPRHLVRRRGQEARLRCSPMKGHSHVYWYRQLPEEGLKFMVYLQKENIIDESGMPKERFSAEFPKEGPSILRIQQVVRGDSAAYFCASSPSSGGTGELFFGEGSRLTVL.

This clone was seen only a few times. The genes are TRBV7-2 and TRBJ2-3; a possible D gene is TRBD2 (6 bases). The CDR3 loop spans 14 amino acids. V shed 3 bases and J shed 4 bases, with 11 bases lying between them. Germline V gives CDR1 SGHTA, CDR2 FQGNSA. The CDR3 nucleotides read TGTGCCAGCAGCTTTCCTAGCGTCGCAGATACGCAGTATTTT. Its translation: CASSFPSVADTQYF.

This chain connects TRBV18 to TRBJ1-1; 10 bases agree with TRBD1. The germline gives CDR1 KGHSH, CDR2 LQKENI. CDR3 length: 15 amino acids. The V gene end was trimmed by 2 bases and the J gene end by 3 bases; junction bases not matched to a gene: 3. The CDR3 loop reads CASSPMGQGYTEAFF. The DNA of the CDR3 is TGTGCCAGCTCACCAATGGGACAGGGGTACACTGAAGCTTTCTTT.

There are a few counts of this clone. The chain employs TRBV6-6 and TRBJ2-3, with 14 bases aligning to TRBD2. The CDR3 spans 16 residues. Trimming cost V 8 bases and J 0 bases; bases outside gene matches: 4. CDR1 and CDR2 (germline): MNHNY, SVGAGI (reference sequence). The CDR3 reads CASGRLAGGSTDTQYF. DNA for the CDR3: TGTGCCAGCGGGAGACTAGCGGGAGGGAGCACAGATACGCAGTATTTT.

V and J are TRBV27 and TRBJ2-1; 10 bases align to TRBD2. V was pared by 5 bases and J by 7 bases, with 8 bases of the junction left unmatched. Germline V gene data show CDR1 as MNHEY and CDR2 as SMNVEV (reference sequence). The CDR3 has 15 amino acids. CDR3 sequence reads: CASSQSGGAVNEQFF. The CDR3 coding sequence is TGTGCCAGCAGTCAGAGCGGGGGGGCCGTTAATGAGCAGTTCTTC.

The chain carries TRBV5-1 and TRBJ1-6, with D perhaps matching TRBD1 (6 bases). Trimming left V 0 bases short and J 8 bases short, with 12 bases between. The CDR3 has 15 residues. Germline loops: CDR1 SGHRS, CDR2 YFSETQ. Written as DNA, the CDR3 is TGCGCCAGCAGCTTGGGGACAGTCATGGATTCACCCCTCCACTTT. This translates into CASSLGTVMDSPLHF.

The gene calls are TRBV28 and TRBJ1-5; 9 nucleotides match TRBD1. Per germline, CDR1 MDHEN and CDR2 SYDVKM. This CDR3 has 13 residues. The junction had 2 bases not matched to a gene; V was cut back by 8 bases and J by 3 bases. This chain's CDR3 is CASGTGYNQPQHF. CDR3 nucleotide sequence: TGTGCCAGCGGGACAGGGTACAATCAGCCCCAGCATTTT. Variable domain in full (rest from reference TRBV28 and TRBJ1-5): DVKVTQSSRYLVKRTGEKVFLECVQDMDHENMFWYRQDPGLGLRLIYFSYDVKMKEKGDIPEGYSVSREKKERFSLILESASTNQTSMYLCASGTGYNQPQHFGDGTRLSIL.

The V and J genes are TRBV5-4 and TRBJ2-3; 9 nucleotides match TRBD1. Germline assignment: CDR1 SGHNT and CDR2 YYREEE (reference sequence). The ends lost 5 bases at V and 4 bases at J; junction bases unmatched: 11. This CDR3 is 16 amino acids long. In DNA, the CDR3 is TGTGCCAGCAGTCCCACCGGGACAGGGTCCCCAGATACGCAGTATTTT. Its translation: CASSPTGTGSPDTQYF.

This clone has a handful of counts. Relative to the germline gene, one junction end is altered; a read error may explain this. This sequence joins TRBV28 and TRBJ2-1; D unclear. CDR1 and CDR2 from the germline V gene are MDHEN and SYDVKM. There are 14 residues in the CDR3. CDR3 nucleotides: TGTGCAAGCAGTGAGTATTTATCCTACAATGAGCAGTTCTTC. Residues: CASSEYLSYNEQFF.

This clone was detected a few times. The chain is built from TRBV18 and TRBJ2-5; the match to TRBD2 covers 12 bases. CDR3 size: 15 residues. Germline V CDR1 and CDR2: KGHSH, LQKENI. Germline trimming cut 3 bases from V and 4 bases from J; bases unmatched to any gene: 3. The CDR3 here is CASSPAGLAGETQYF. The CDR3 DNA reads as TGTGCCAGCTCACCCGCGGGACTAGCGGGAGAGACCCAGTACTTC.

V is TRBV7-8 and J is TRBJ1-5, with 8 bases identical to TRBD1. After removal of 5 bases from V and 0 bases from J, the junction contained 9 bases not matched to a gene. Per the germline V gene, CDR1 is SGHVS and CDR2 is FQNEAQ. This CDR3 is built from 17 residues. The CDR3, as DNA: TGTGCCAGCAGCAGCCGGGACAGGCCCAATAGCAATCAGCCCCAGCATTTT. As protein: CASSSRDRPNSNQPQHF.

The CDR3 DNA is TGTGCCAGCAGTCAGAACACCGGGGAGCTGTTTTTT. This translates into CASSQNTGELFF. The chain recombines TRBV6-6 with TRBJ2-2; D is undetermined. Trimming took off 5 bases at V and 1 base at J, with 2 bases between the two ends. The CDR3 loop spans 12 amino acids. From germline, CDR1 is MNHNY and CDR2 SVGAGI (reference sequence).

The chain employs TRBV10-3 and TRBJ2-7; 7 bases match TRBD2. V lost 4 bases to trimming and J lost 7 bases; unmatched junction nucleotides: 10. Germline V gene sequence: CDR1 ENHRY, CDR2 SYGVKD. The CDR3 consists of 14 residues. CDR3: CAISALAATREQYF. CDR3 sequence (DNA): TGTGCCATCAGTGCCCTAGCGGCCACCCGGGAGCAGTACTTC.

CDR3 protein: CASRLAGDLRGEQYF. CDR3 nucleotide sequence: TGTGCCAGCAGGCTAGCGGGAGACCTACGAGGGGAGCAGTACTTC. The chain carries TRBV27 and TRBJ2-5; 10 bases are a match to TRBD2. Germline lookup yields CDR1 MNHEY and CDR2 SMNVEV (reference sequence). The junction had 15 bases not matched to a gene; V was cut back by 6 bases and J by 11 bases. This CDR3 is 15 amino acids long.

This chain joins TRBV5-4 and TRBJ2-1; perhaps TRBD2 as D (5 bases). The CDR3 spans 15 residues. Trimming took 6 bases from V and 5 from J, leaving 18 bases between them. Germline CDR1 SGHNT, CDR2 YYREEE (reference sequence). The CDR3 is CASTKDSFGDNEQFF. CDR3 coding DNA: TGTGCCAGCACCAAAGATAGCTTCGGGGACAATGAGCAGTTCTTC. The full variable domain, its missing parts supplied by reference TRBV5-4 and TRBJ2-1, is ETGVTQSPTHLIKTRGQQVTLRCSSQSGHNTVSWYQQALGQGPQFIFQYYREEENGRGNFPPRFSGLQFPNYSSELNVNALELDDSALYLCASTKDSFGDNEQFFGPGTRLTVL.

The chain recombines TRBV27 with TRBJ1-1, with D uncertain. CDR3 length: 13 residues. Deletions cut 10 bases from V and 0 bases from J, with 12 bases between. Germline V lookup: CDR1 MNHEY, CDR2 SMNVEV (reference sequence). The CDR3 reads CATQITLNTEAFF. Written as DNA, the CDR3 is TGTGCCACACAGATAACATTGAACACTGAAGCTTTCTTT.

This rearrangement joins TRBV19 to TRBJ2-4; 8 bases match TRBD1. Germline-derived CDR1 and CDR2 are LNHDA and SQIVND (reference sequence). J lost 9 bases, V lost 4 bases, and 5 bases had no gene match. The CDR3 runs to 13 residues. The CDR3, as DNA: TGTGCCAGTAGTAATACAGGGGGTAGCATTCAGTACTTC. Protein sequence: CASSNTGGSIQYF.

This clone appeared once. This sequence joins TRBV30 and TRBJ2-1; tentatively, D is TRBD2 (6 bases). The CDR3 extends over 15 amino acids. CDR1 and CDR2 from the germline V gene are GTSNPN and SVGIG (reference sequence). The V end was cut by 5 bases, the J end by 4 bases, with 18 bases between. The CDR3 region has the DNA TGTGCCTGGGGGCGTAGCGGCGGAAATTACAATGAGCAGTTCTTC. Residues: CAWGRSGGNYNEQFF.

This clone came up a few times. The CDR3 sequence is CSASSRVFPSTDTQYF. CDR3 bases: TGCAGCGCTTCATCCCGGGTGTTCCCCAGCACAGATACGCAGTATTTT. The V call is TRBV29-1, the J call TRBJ2-3; D unresolved. Deletions cut 7 bases from V and 0 bases from J, with 20 bases between. The CDR3 extends over 16 amino acids. Germline V lookup: CDR1 SQVTM, CDR2 ANQGSEA.

The chain recombines TRBV7-2 with TRBJ2-7; TRBD2 matches at 8 bases. The CDR3 runs to 14 residues. The germline gives CDR1 SGHTA, CDR2 FQGNSA. Trimming took 5 bases from V and 7 from J; bases not matched to a gene: 10. CDR3 DNA sequence: TGTGCCAGCAGCCCACCCGGGGGGGGTAGTGAGCAGTACTTC. As protein: CASSPPGGGSEQYF.

The chain joins TRBV7-2 to TRBJ2-1; 8 bases are a match to TRBD1. Per the germline V gene, CDR1 is SGHTA and CDR2 is FQGNSA. Trimming took 5 bases from V and 8 from J; bases not matched to a gene: 11. The CDR3 length is 15 residues. For the CDR3, the DNA is TGTGCCAGCAGCCCCCAACAGGGGGTAAGGGATGAGCAGTTCTTC. Protein sequence: CASSPQQGVRDEQFF.

This chain connects TRBV6-5 to TRBJ2-5; D call uncertain. TRBJ2-7 explains the end of the DNA better; the J call may be wrong. Germline assignment: CDR1 MNHEY and CDR2 SVGAGI. This CDR3 spans 15 amino acids. This chain's CDR3 is CASSPLAAGTYEQYF. DNA for the CDR3: TGTGCCAGCAGCCCCCTGGCTGCAGGTACCTACGAGCAGTACTTC.

The chain recombines TRBV7-2 with TRBJ1-3; D is undetermined. The V gene lost 3 bases and the J gene lost 4 bases, with 7 bases spanning the gap. The CDR3 length is 13 residues. Germline CDR1 reads SGHTA; CDR2 reads FQGNSA. The CDR3 here is CASSFGVGNTIYF. CDR3 DNA sequence: TGTGCCAGCAGCTTCGGAGTCGGAAACACCATATATTTT.

The chain couples TRBV2 to TRBJ2-7; D is perhaps TRBD2 (6 bases). This CDR3 has 13 residues. CDR1 and CDR2 (germline): SNHLY, FYNNEI. V lost 7 bases and J 2 bases, leaving 12 bases between the germline ends. CDR3 region: CASTRDSPYEQYF. For the CDR3, the DNA is TGTGCCAGCACCCGGGACTCTCCCTACGAGCAGTACTTC.